Listed below are T cell receptor beta chains from one sample, sequenced in a study of T cell responses to AZD1222 COVID-19 vaccine. The assay was immunoSEQ multiplex PCR, and TCRdb's table has in-frame clones only and misses some. The sample carries roughly 130,000 clones, around 90% recorded once. The material was peripheral blood, obtained on day 0 of AZD1222 vaccination. All receptors come from an adult in good health. Both conserved end residues are part of each CDR3. A D gene is named only where the DNA matches it firmly. Expanded clones get a size class; other rows say once, few or many, or leave the size out.

j_call: TRBJ1-2
clone_size: few
d_call: .
v_call: TRBV5-1
cdr3_aa: CASSLESVLDGYTF
cdr3_nt: TGCGCCAGCAGCTTGGAATCAGTGCTCGATGGCTACACCTTC

j_call: TRBJ1-1
clone_size: .
d_call: TRBD1
v_call: TRBV3-1/TRBV3-2
cdr3_aa: CASSQVAGGGEAFF
cdr3_nt: TGTGCCAGCAGCCAAGTGGCAGGGGGTGGCGAAGCTTTCTTT

j_call: TRBJ1-6
clone_size: .
d_call: TRBD1
v_call: TRBV2
cdr3_aa: CASTSDRGYNSPLHF
cdr3_nt: TGTGCCAGCACCTCGGACAGGGGGTATAATTCACCCCTCCACTTT

j_call: TRBJ2-7
clone_size: .
d_call: TRBD2
v_call: TRBV2
cdr3_aa: CASTRGVAEQYF
cdr3_nt: TGTGCCAGCACCCGGGGGGTGGCCGAGCAGTACTTC

j_call: TRBJ2-3
clone_size: .
d_call: TRBD1
v_call: TRBV6-5
cdr3_aa: CASAKGQGAADTQYF
cdr3_nt: TGTGCCAGCGCCAAGGGACAGGGGGCCGCAGATACGCAGTATTTT

j_call: TRBJ2-5
clone_size: .
d_call: .
v_call: TRBV30
cdr3_aa: CAWSPRSAQSKRTKTQYF
cdr3_nt: TGTGCCTGGAGTCCCCGAAGCGCCCAGAGTAAACGGACGAAGACCCAGTACTTC

j_call: TRBJ1-2
clone_size: .
d_call: .
v_call: TRBV12-5
cdr3_aa: CASGLVMGKGPNYGYTF
cdr3_nt: TGTGCTAGTGGTTTGGTAATGGGGAAGGGTCCTAACTATGGCTACACCTTC

j_call: TRBJ2-2
clone_size: .
d_call: .
v_call: TRBV15
cdr3_aa: CATSPAVASGELFF
cdr3_nt: TGTGCCACCAGCCCGGCGGTAGCGTCCGGGGAGCTGTTTTTT

j_call: TRBJ1-6
clone_size: .
d_call: TRBD1
v_call: TRBV4-2
cdr3_aa: CASSPGTASSYNSPLHF
cdr3_nt: TGTGCCAGCAGCCCCGGGACAGCGAGCTCCTATAATTCACCCCTCCACTTT

j_call: TRBJ1-6
clone_size: .
d_call: .
v_call: TRBV5-5
cdr3_aa: CASSPRGAGEGNSPLHF
cdr3_nt: TGTGCCAGCAGCCCGAGAGGGGCAGGGGAAGGGAATTCACCCCTCCACTTT

j_call: TRBJ1-4
clone_size: .
d_call: TRBD1
v_call: TRBV5-4
cdr3_aa: CASSPGGQYEKLFF
cdr3_nt: TGTGCCAGCAGCCCAGGGGGCCAGTATGAAAAACTGTTTTTT

j_call: TRBJ2-1
clone_size: .
d_call: .
v_call: TRBV12-5
cdr3_aa: CASGLAPRGSEQFF
cdr3_nt: TGTGCTAGTGGTTTGGCTCCCAGGGGATCTGAGCAGTTCTTC

j_call: TRBJ1-4
clone_size: .
d_call: .
v_call: TRBV19
cdr3_aa: CASSIATGSSAGEKLFF
cdr3_nt: TGTGCCAGTAGTATAGCTACGGGGTCGTCGGCCGGGGAAAAACTGTTTTTT

j_call: TRBJ2-1
clone_size: .
d_call: .
v_call: TRBV7-2
cdr3_aa: CASNSWDAGQFF
cdr3_nt: TGTGCCAGCAATTCCTGGGATGCCGGGCAGTTCTTC

j_call: TRBJ1-1
clone_size: once
d_call: .
v_call: TRBV5-6
cdr3_aa: CASSLVGVGSAEAFF
cdr3_nt: TGTGCCAGCAGCTTGGTAGGGGTAGGCAGCGCTGAAGCTTTCTTT

j_call: TRBJ1-1
clone_size: .
d_call: TRBD1
v_call: TRBV19
cdr3_aa: CASSRLGQGDTEAFF
cdr3_nt: TGTGCCAGTAGCCGGCTCGGACAGGGTGACACTGAAGCTTTCTTT

j_call: TRBJ1-2
clone_size: .
d_call: TRBD1
v_call: TRBV6-2/TRBV6-3
cdr3_aa: CASSGQGKGYTF
cdr3_nt: TGTGCCAGCAGTGGACAGGGAAAAGGCTACACCTTC

j_call: TRBJ1-1
clone_size: .
d_call: TRBD1
v_call: TRBV6-2/TRBV6-3
cdr3_aa: CASSYRGRETEAFF
cdr3_nt: TGTGCCAGCAGTTACAGGGGGCGCGAGACTGAAGCTTTCTTT

j_call: TRBJ2-1
clone_size: .
d_call: .
v_call: TRBV2
cdr3_aa: CASSLDPAYNEQFF
cdr3_nt: TGTGCCAGCAGTTTGGACCCTGCCTACAATGAGCAGTTCTTC

j_call: TRBJ2-7
clone_size: few
d_call: .
v_call: TRBV27
cdr3_aa: CASSSGSFLTGESYEQYF
cdr3_nt: TGTGCCAGCAGTTCCGGATCCTTCCTTACGGGAGAGTCCTACGAGCAGTACTTC

j_call: TRBJ2-1
clone_size: .
d_call: .
v_call: TRBV19
cdr3_aa: CASNEFGIPYNEQFF
cdr3_nt: TGTGCCAGTAATGAGTTTGGGATCCCATACAATGAGCAGTTCTTC

j_call: TRBJ1-1
clone_size: .
d_call: .
v_call: TRBV3-1/TRBV3-2
cdr3_aa: CASSQDNGNTEAFF
cdr3_nt: TGTGCCAGCAGCCAAGACAACGGGAACACTGAAGCTTTCTTT

j_call: TRBJ2-1
clone_size: .
d_call: .
v_call: TRBV11-2
cdr3_aa: CASRPAGFSYNEQFF
cdr3_nt: TGTGCCAGCAGGCCAGCGGGTTTCTCCTACAATGAGCAGTTCTTC

j_call: TRBJ2-1
clone_size: .
d_call: .
v_call: TRBV5-4
cdr3_aa: CASSYGVSKGFNEQFF
cdr3_nt: TGTGCCAGCAGCTACGGGGTATCGAAGGGGTTCAATGAGCAGTTCTTC

j_call: TRBJ2-7
clone_size: .
d_call: TRBD2
v_call: TRBV5-8
cdr3_aa: CASSLVSGRVGSYEQYF
cdr3_nt: TGTGCCAGCAGCTTGGTGAGCGGGAGAGTGGGGTCCTACGAGCAGTACTTC

j_call: TRBJ1-2
clone_size: .
d_call: .
v_call: TRBV2
cdr3_aa: CASNREQGLGYTF
cdr3_nt: TGTGCCAGCAATAGGGAACAGGGATTAGGCTACACCTTC

j_call: TRBJ1-2
clone_size: .
d_call: TRBD1
v_call: TRBV4-3
cdr3_aa: CASSPGQGAFYYGYTF
cdr3_nt: TGCGCCAGCAGTCCGGGACAGGGTGCATTCTACTATGGCTACACCTTC

j_call: TRBJ2-2
clone_size: .
d_call: TRBD1
v_call: TRBV5-1
cdr3_aa: CASSLSMDRATGELFF
cdr3_nt: TGCGCCAGCAGCTTGTCTATGGACAGGGCCACCGGGGAGCTGTTTTTT

j_call: TRBJ2-1
clone_size: .
d_call: .
v_call: TRBV29-1
cdr3_aa: CSVRRGGTNEQFF
cdr3_nt: TGCAGCGTCCGTCGGGGCGGGACCAATGAGCAGTTCTTC

j_call: TRBJ1-2
clone_size: .
d_call: TRBD1
v_call: TRBV5-1
cdr3_aa: CASSKRQGTDYGYTF
cdr3_nt: TGCGCCAGCAGTAAAAGACAGGGGACGGACTATGGCTACACCTTC

j_call: TRBJ2-7
clone_size: .
d_call: TRBD2
v_call: TRBV3-1/TRBV3-2
cdr3_aa: CASSQGVAGSEQYF
cdr3_nt: TGTGCCAGCAGCCAAGGCGTAGCGGGAAGCGAGCAGTACTTC

j_call: TRBJ2-7
clone_size: few
d_call: .
v_call: TRBV4-3
cdr3_aa: CASSQDLTGLPYEQYF
cdr3_nt: TGCGCCAGCAGCCAAGATTTGACGGGCCTCCCCTACGAGCAGTACTTC

j_call: TRBJ2-1
clone_size: .
d_call: .
v_call: TRBV7-6
cdr3_aa: CASSLEDREQFF
cdr3_nt: TGTGCCAGCAGCTTAGAAGACAGAGAGCAGTTCTTC

j_call: TRBJ2-5
clone_size: .
d_call: .
v_call: TRBV5-5
cdr3_aa: CASSWGDRPGPETQYF
cdr3_nt: TGTGCCAGCAGCTGGGGGGACAGACCGGGCCCAGAGACCCAGTACTTC

j_call: TRBJ2-2
clone_size: .
d_call: .
v_call: TRBV7-6
cdr3_aa: CASSYGTHGTGELFF
cdr3_nt: TGTGCCAGCAGCTACGGGACCCACGGTACCGGGGAGCTGTTTTTT

j_call: TRBJ1-6
clone_size: .
d_call: TRBD1
v_call: TRBV27
cdr3_aa: CASSLGTGNRPLHF
cdr3_nt: TGTGCCAGCAGTCTCGGGACAGGGAATAGACCCCTCCACTTT

j_call: TRBJ2-3
clone_size: .
d_call: TRBD2
v_call: TRBV18
cdr3_aa: CASSGSTSGISADTQYF
cdr3_nt: TGTGCCAGCTCGGGATCGACTAGCGGGATCTCCGCAGATACGCAGTATTTT

j_call: TRBJ1-3
clone_size: .
d_call: .
v_call: TRBV5-1
cdr3_aa: CASSLASRSGNTIYF
cdr3_nt: TGCGCCAGCAGCTTGGCCTCACGGTCTGGAAACACCATATATTTT

j_call: TRBJ2-7
clone_size: .
d_call: TRBD2
v_call: TRBV4-1
cdr3_aa: CASSPAFLAGGRIEQYF
cdr3_nt: TGCGCCAGCAGCCCCGCCTTTTTAGCGGGAGGGCGCATCGAGCAGTACTTC

j_call: TRBJ1-6
clone_size: .
d_call: .
v_call: TRBV30
cdr3_aa: CAWSRSSYNSPLHF
cdr3_nt: TGTGCCTGGAGTCGCAGCTCCTATAATTCACCCCTCCACTTT

j_call: TRBJ1-6
clone_size: .
d_call: .
v_call: TRBV15
cdr3_aa: CATSRARDINSPLHF
cdr3_nt: TGTGCCACCAGCAGAGCCCGGGACATTAATTCACCCCTCCACTTT

j_call: TRBJ1-1
clone_size: .
d_call: .
v_call: TRBV28
cdr3_aa: CASSLDGLTEAFF
cdr3_nt: TGTGCCAGCAGTTTAGACGGGCTCACTGAAGCTTTCTTT

j_call: TRBJ2-1
clone_size: .
d_call: .
v_call: TRBV19
cdr3_aa: CASSIVATSSYNEQFF
cdr3_nt: TGTGCCAGTAGTATAGTCGCTACAAGCTCCTACAATGAGCAGTTCTTC

j_call: TRBJ2-5
clone_size: .
d_call: .
v_call: TRBV7-2
cdr3_aa: CASSLVKETQYF
cdr3_nt: TGTGCCAGCAGCTTAGTCAAAGAGACCCAGTACTTC

j_call: TRBJ2-3
clone_size: .
d_call: TRBD1
v_call: TRBV28
cdr3_aa: CASRRQGGTDTQYF
cdr3_nt: TGTGCCAGCCGAAGACAGGGAGGCACAGATACGCAGTATTTT